This is a list of T cell receptor beta chains from one sample in a study of cytotoxic CD8 clonotypes in ibrutinib-treated CLL. TCRdb's copy holds only in-frame clones and misses some; the assay was immunoSEQ multiplex PCR. The repertoire holds about 200,000 clones, with about four fifths as singletons. This sample comprised PBMCs, obtained after 12 months of ibrutinib treatment. Receptor source: a human donor with chronic lymphocytic leukemia. The CDR3 runs from the conserved cysteine through the conserved F or W. The order of the fields is V gene, J gene, clone size, D gene, CDR3 protein, CDR3 DNA. A D gene is named only where the DNA matches it firmly. Clone size is not always given. Where it is, it says once, few, many or a class for expanded clones.

v_gene: TRBV6-6; j_gene: TRBJ2-3; abundance: .; d_gene: TRBD2; CDR3aa: CASSYSAGLRTDTQYF; CDR3nt: TGTGCCAGCAGTTACTCAGCGGGGTTACGCACAGATACGCAGTATTTT
v_gene: TRBV19; j_gene: TRBJ1-1; abundance: .; d_gene: .; CDR3aa: CASSSRADMNTEAFF; CDR3nt: TGTGCCAGTAGTAGCAGAGCAGACATGAACACTGAAGCTTTCTTT
v_gene: TRBV2; j_gene: TRBJ2-7; abundance: .; d_gene: TRBD2; CDR3aa: CASRREGSSGEQYF; CDR3nt: TGTGCCAGCAGGCGGGAGGGGTCCTCGGGCGAGCAGTACTTC
v_gene: TRBV6-1; j_gene: TRBJ2-3; abundance: .; d_gene: .; CDR3aa: CASSEISMIQGWFTDTQYF; CDR3nt: TGTGCCAGCAGTGAAATCTCGATGATACAGGGTTGGTTTACAGATACGCAGTATTTT
v_gene: TRBV5-1; j_gene: TRBJ2-7; abundance: .; d_gene: .; CDR3aa: CASSLPADEQYF; CDR3nt: TGCGCCAGCAGCTTGCCTGCGGACGAGCAGTACTTC
v_gene: TRBV10-3; j_gene: TRBJ1-1; abundance: .; d_gene: TRBD1; CDR3aa: CAVAPGQGMNTEAFF; CDR3nt: TGTGCCGTAGCCCCGGGACAGGGGATGAACACTGAAGCTTTCTTT
v_gene: TRBV5-1; j_gene: TRBJ2-1; abundance: .; d_gene: TRBD2; CDR3aa: CASSQTSGFTNEQFF; CDR3nt: TGCGCCAGCAGCCAGACTAGCGGGTTTACCAATGAGCAGTTCTTC
v_gene: TRBV30; j_gene: TRBJ1-1; abundance: .; d_gene: TRBD1; CDR3aa: CAWSYTGTGDTEAFF; CDR3nt: TGTGCCTGGAGTTATACCGGGACAGGAGATACTGAAGCTTTCTTT
v_gene: TRBV11-2; j_gene: TRBJ2-2; abundance: .; d_gene: .; CDR3aa: CASSTRDMNTGELFF; CDR3nt: TGTGCCAGCAGCACACGGGACATGAACACCGGGGAGCTGTTTTTT
v_gene: TRBV7-9; j_gene: TRBJ2-5; abundance: .; d_gene: TRBD1; CDR3aa: CASSRSNRGRQETQYF; CDR3nt: TGTGCCAGCAGCCGCTCGAACAGGGGGAGGCAAGAGACCCAGTACTTC
v_gene: TRBV5-1; j_gene: TRBJ1-1; abundance: .; d_gene: TRBD1; CDR3aa: CASSPEGDRTEAFF; CDR3nt: TGCGCCAGCAGCCCGGAGGGGGACAGGACTGAAGCTTTCTTT
v_gene: TRBV2; j_gene: TRBJ2-2; abundance: .; d_gene: .; CDR3aa: CASRGRAAGELFF; CDR3nt: TGTGCCAGCAGGGGAAGGGCTGCCGGGGAGCTGTTTTTT
v_gene: TRBV7-9; j_gene: TRBJ2-1; abundance: .; d_gene: .; CDR3aa: CASSPLFPKALGDNEQFF; CDR3nt: TGTGCCAGCAGCCCCCTCTTTCCTAAGGCCCTGGGGGACAATGAGCAGTTCTTC
v_gene: TRBV6-4; j_gene: TRBJ2-2; abundance: .; d_gene: TRBD1; CDR3aa: CASRGTGERPNTGELFF; CDR3nt: TGTGCCAGCAGGGGGACAGGGGAGAGACCAAACACCGGGGAGCTGTTTTTT
v_gene: TRBV7-9; j_gene: TRBJ2-2; abundance: .; d_gene: TRBD1; CDR3aa: CASSRDRVATGELFF; CDR3nt: TGTGCCAGCAGTCGTGACAGGGTTGCCACCGGGGAGCTGTTTTTT
v_gene: TRBV13; j_gene: TRBJ2-3; abundance: few; d_gene: TRBD2; CDR3aa: CASRMSGGGTDTQYF; CDR3nt: TGTGCCAGCAGAATGAGCGGGGGGGGCACAGATACGCAGTATTTT
v_gene: TRBV30; j_gene: TRBJ1-6; abundance: .; d_gene: .; CDR3aa: CAWTLLSGGISPLHF; CDR3nt: TGTGCCTGGACCCTCCTGAGTGGGGGTATATCACCCCTCCACTTT
v_gene: TRBV10-3; j_gene: TRBJ2-2; abundance: .; d_gene: .; CDR3aa: CAISRLDGGPGAGELFF; CDR3nt: TGTGCCATCAGTCGTCTAGATGGGGGCCCCGGGGCCGGGGAGCTGTTTTTT
v_gene: TRBV4-1; j_gene: TRBJ2-3; abundance: .; d_gene: TRBD2; CDR3aa: CASSPHGGGAKTQYF; CDR3nt: TGCGCCAGCAGCCCCCACGGCGGGGGGGCCAAAACGCAGTATTTT
v_gene: TRBV9; j_gene: TRBJ2-1; abundance: .; d_gene: .; CDR3aa: CASSVDSGRNEQFF; CDR3nt: TGTGCCAGCAGCGTAGATAGTGGTCGCAATGAGCAGTTCTTC
v_gene: TRBV5-1; j_gene: TRBJ2-7; abundance: .; d_gene: .; CDR3aa: CASSPDGAYEQYF; CDR3nt: TGCGCCAGCAGTCCGGACGGAGCCTACGAGCAGTACTTC
v_gene: TRBV5-1; j_gene: TRBJ2-1; abundance: .; d_gene: .; CDR3aa: CASSFLANEQFF; CDR3nt: TGCGCCAGCAGCTTTCTAGCGAATGAGCAGTTCTTC
v_gene: TRBV9; j_gene: TRBJ1-2; abundance: .; d_gene: TRBD1; CDR3aa: CASSKRTGAEYYGYTF; CDR3nt: TGTGCCAGCAGCAAAAGGACAGGGGCAGAGTACTATGGCTACACCTTC
v_gene: TRBV28; j_gene: TRBJ1-4; abundance: .; d_gene: TRBD1; CDR3aa: CASRETGGREKLFF; CDR3nt: TGTGCCAGCAGGGAGACAGGGGGCCGAGAAAAACTGTTTTTT
v_gene: TRBV4-1; j_gene: TRBJ1-4; abundance: .; d_gene: .; CDR3aa: CASSQGGPWGEKLFF; CDR3nt: TGCGCCAGCAGCCAGGGGGGCCCTTGGGGTGAAAAACTGTTTTTT
v_gene: TRBV18; j_gene: TRBJ2-3; abundance: .; d_gene: .; CDR3aa: CASSPLRSTDTQYF; CDR3nt: TGTGCCAGCTCACCACTAAGGAGCACAGATACGCAGTATTTT
v_gene: TRBV6-1; j_gene: TRBJ1-2; abundance: .; d_gene: .; CDR3aa: CASSDWLGALANYGYTF; CDR3nt: TGTGCCAGCAGTGACTGGTTGGGGGCCTTAGCTAACTATGGCTACACCTTC
v_gene: TRBV2; j_gene: TRBJ1-2; abundance: few; d_gene: .; CDR3aa: CASSERPGYTF; CDR3nt: TGTGCCAGCAGTGAGAGACCTGGCTACACCTTC